Below, 10 T cell receptor beta chains from the same sample are listed, as sequenced in a study of CD8+CD57+ T cells in acquired aplastic anemia (dated by TCRdb to the late 2010s). Sequencing used an Illumina HiSeq 2000. Profiling of TCR beta VDJ combinations and CDR3 sequences used genomic DNA as the template. TCRdb reanalyzed the raw reads on its own, using fastp at Q25 for trimming and MiXCR for clone calling, and kept in-frame beta chains. Every entry covers one CDR3 protein and lists the most common genes and DNA from its rows. The sample records about 180,000 distinct CDR3 sequences, more than 45% of which are singletons. The ten most abundant clones make up roughly 1.2% of the sample. Flow cytometry had shown CD8+CD57+ cell expansion in the patients selected for sequencing. Sequencing was carried out using sorted CD4+, CD8+, or CD8+CD57+ T cells (not recorded which) from PBMCs. The source is a human donor with aplastic anemia.

This clonotype has ten or more counts. The chain couples TRBV7-8 to TRBJ1-3, with D uncertain. Trimming cost V 1 base and J 0 bases, with 4 bases left between them. Germline CDR1 reads SGHVS; CDR2 reads FQNEAQ. The CDR3 is 14 amino acids. CDR3 nucleotides: TGTGCCAGCAGCTTAGTTGGCTCTGGAAACACCATATATTTT. The encoded protein is CASSLVGSGNTIYF.

This clonotype has more than one count but fewer than ten. This sequence joins TRBV7-2 and TRBJ2-7; D gene ambiguous. The CDR3 has 13 residues. In germline, CDR1 is SGHTA, CDR2 FQGNSA. Trimming stripped 5 bases from V and 0 bases from J, with 8 bases between. Here the CDR3 reads CASSIGYSYEQYF. CDR3 sequence (DNA): TGTGCCAGCAGCATCGGATACTCCTACGAGCAGTACTTC.

This clonotype occurred a few times. The V call is TRBV3-1, the J call TRBJ2-1; no firm D call. CDR3 size: 14 residues. The ends were cut back, 0 bases at V and 11 bases at J, with 14 bases in the middle. The germline gives CDR1 LGHDT, CDR2 YNNKEL (reference sequence). The CDR3: CASSQDWVPRKQFF. DNA for the CDR3: TGTGCCAGCAGCCAAGATTGGGTTCCGAGGAAGCAGTTCTTC.

In the case of this clonotype: This CDR3 fails to terminate in the conserved phenylalanine or tryptophan, so it likely reflects a read error. The chain couples TRBV27 to TRBJ2-1; D remains ambiguous. The length of the CDR3 is 15 residues. Germline assignment: CDR1 MNHEY and CDR2 SMNVEV (reference sequence). The CDR3 loop reads CASSFPGVLGNQQFC. The DNA of the CDR3 is TGTGCCAGCAGTTTCCCGGGCGTGCTGGGCAATCAGCAGTTCTGC.

The rearrangement uses TRBV4-1 and TRBJ2-1; 8 nucleotides line up with TRBD2. The CDR3 contains 18 residues. V gave up 2 bases and J gave up 6 bases; unmatched junction bases: 15. Germline assignment: CDR1 MGHRA and CDR2 YSYEKL. The CDR3 DNA sequence: TGCGCCAGCAGCCAATTATTTGGCGGGGGGAAATTCGGCAATGAGCAGTTCTTC. It yields the protein CASSQLFGGGKFGNEQFF.

Turning to this clonotype: This may come from a read error, since a much larger clone is one base off. This CDR3 is missing its conserved last phenylalanine or tryptophan, likely due to a read error. The chain employs TRBV10-3 and TRBJ2-7, with a tentative D call TRBD1 (5 bases). The CDR3 is 15 residues long. Germline V lookup: CDR1 ENHRY, CDR2 SYGVKD. Deletions cut 10 bases from V and 0 bases from J, with 19 bases between. The CDR3: CASRPSGLSSYEQYL. The DNA of the CDR3 is TGTGCCAGCAGACCTTCAGGGTTGAGCTCCTACGAGCAGTACCTC.

The chain has TRBV7-9 and TRBJ2-2; D gene unclear. Germline-derived CDR1 and CDR2 are SEHNR and FQNEAQ (reference sequence). V was cut by 6 bases and J by 7 bases, with 9 bases left in between. The CDR3 extends over 12 amino acids. The CDR3 DNA sequence: TGTGCCAGCAGACCAGACCTCGGGGAGCTGTTTTTT. As protein: CASRPDLGELFF. The complete variable domain, with remaining parts taken from reference TRBV7-9 and TRBJ2-2, reads DTGVSQNPRHKITKRGQNVTFRCDPISEHNRLYWYRQTLGQGPEFLTYFQNEAQLEKSRLLSDRFSAERPKGSFSTLEIQRTEQGDSAMYLCASRPDLGELFFGEGSRLTVL.

This clonotype was counted at least ten times. This sequence joins TRBV25-1 and TRBJ1-1; D is unclear. The germline V gene has CDR1 MGHDK and CDR2 SYGVNS. V lost 6 bases and J 4 bases, leaving 12 bases between the germline ends. CDR3 length equals 13 residues. CDR3 sequence (DNA): TGTGCCAGCAGGTTCGGGATACTCACTGAAGCTTTCTTT. Its translation is CASRFGILTEAFF.

The chain has TRBV24-1 and TRBJ2-3, with 8 positions matching TRBD1. Germline lookup yields CDR1 KGHDR and CDR2 SFDVKD. With V trimmed by 3 bases and J by 6 bases, 7 bases remained unmatched. The CDR3 is 15 amino acids. In nucleotides, the CDR3 is TGTGCCACCAGTGATGAACAGGGGGAGGACGATACGCAGTATTTT. It codes for CATSDEQGEDDTQYF.

There are many counts of this clonotype. The rearrangement links TRBV7-8 to TRBJ1-2; TRBD1 might be the D (5 bases). CDR3 size: 14 residues. Trimming removed 0 bases from V and 4 bases from J, with 9 bases in between. Germline V gene lookup returns CDR1 SGHVS and CDR2 FQNEAQ. The CDR3 here is CASSLAQGPYGYTF. The CDR3 region has the DNA TGTGCCAGCAGCTTAGCGCAGGGCCCCTATGGCTACACCTTC.